The 30 T cell receptor beta chains in this list originate from one sample, sequenced in a study of identical twins. TCRdb called the 5' RACE reads again in MiXCR, with one record for every CDR3 protein. The sample holds roughly 1.6 million distinct CDR3 sequences, more than 30% seen once. Sequenced input: cord blood. Receptors originate from a newborn girl in good health.

This clonotype was counted a few times. This chain links TRBV20-1 with TRBJ2-4; D may be TRBD1 or TRBD2 (5 bases each). Per the germline V gene, CDR1 is DFQATT and CDR2 is SNEGSKA (reference sequence). V shed 6 bases and J shed 6 bases, with 18 bases lying between them. CDR3 length: 14 residues. CDR3 protein: CSAPTPYGGNIQYF. As DNA, the CDR3 is TGCAGTGCGCCTACCCCATATGGGGGAAACATTCAGTACTTC.

The rearrangement joins TRBV4-1 to TRBJ1-1, with D hard to call. Deletions cut 0 bases from V and 0 bases from J, with 8 bases between. This CDR3 is 15 amino acids long. In germline, CDR1 is MGHRA, CDR2 YSYEKL. The DNA of the CDR3 is TGCGCCAGCAGCCAAGATTCAAGGGTGAACACTGAAGCTTTCTTT. This gives the protein CASSQDSRVNTEAFF.

The count of this clonotype is one. The rearrangement links TRBV20-1 to TRBJ1-1; D may be TRBD1 (5 bases). The CDR3 spans 13 residues. The germline gives CDR1 DFQATT, CDR2 SNEGSKA (reference sequence). The V end was cut by 0 bases, the J end by 6 bases, with 11 bases between. CDR3 sequence (DNA): TGCAGTGCTAGAGATGGGGGAAGGGCTGAAGCTTTCTTT. Its protein product is CSARDGGRAEAFF.

This chain links TRBV5-1 with TRBJ2-5; TRBD2 matches at 9 bases. The assigned J gene may be wrong: the sequence end matches TRBJ2-7 better. Germline values: CDR1 SGHRS, CDR2 YFSETQ. The length of the CDR3 is 14 residues. The CDR3 nucleotides read TGCGCCAGCAGCACCTCCGGGACTAGCAGCGAGCAGTACTTC. Its translation is CASSTSGTSSEQYF.

This clonotype has more than one count but fewer than ten. V gene TRBV9 combines with J gene TRBJ1-2; no reliable D call. The CDR3 sequence is 14 residues long. V was trimmed by 3 bases and J by 8 bases, leaving 17 bases between them. The germline CDR1 and CDR2 sequences are SGDLS and YYNGEE. The CDR3 loop reads CASSASTVIGGYTF. Here the CDR3 DNA reads TGTGCCAGCAGCGCTTCCACGGTGATTGGAGGCTACACCTTC.

The CDR3 reads CASSLRSGSHEQYF. The CDR3 nucleotides are TGCGCCAGCAGCTTGCGTAGCGGGTCCCACGAGCAGTACTTC. The chain links TRBV5-1 to TRBJ2-5; 7 bases match TRBD2. The closer fit of TRBJ2-7 to the DNA end suggests the J call may be wrong. This CDR3 is built from 14 residues. Per germline, CDR1 SGHRS and CDR2 YFSETQ.

This clonotype appeared a few times. This chain links TRBV20-1 with TRBJ2-1, with 10 bases aligning to TRBD2. V was clipped by 5 bases and J by 3 bases; unmatched bases: 4. CDR3 length equals 14 residues. Germline V gene lookup returns CDR1 DFQATT and CDR2 SNEGSKA (reference sequence). DNA for the CDR3: TGCAGTGCTCCCGTAGCGGGGGGCTACAATGAGCAGTTCTTC. It codes for CSAPVAGGYNEQFF.

This clonotype turned up a few times. The V and J genes are TRBV3-1 and TRBJ2-4; no firm D call. The CDR3 length is 16 residues. Germline CDR1 is LGHDT and CDR2 is YNNKEL (reference sequence). Trimming stripped 2 bases from V and 0 bases from J, with 11 bases between. DNA for the CDR3: TGTGCCAGCAGCCAATTCAGTCTCCGAGCCAAAAACATTCAGTACTTC. Translation: CASSQFSLRAKNIQYF.

CDR3 region: CASSMATRPSTDTQYF. DNA of the CDR3: TGTGCCAGTAGTATGGCGACTCGACCTTCCACAGATACGCAGTATTTT. V usage is TRBV19 and J usage is TRBJ2-3; no clear D gene. V dropped 3 bases and J dropped 2 bases, with 15 bases sitting between them. The CDR3 extends over 16 amino acids. Germline V gene lookup returns CDR1 LNHDA and CDR2 SQIVND (reference sequence).

This clonotype was seen a few times. The chain combines TRBV27 with TRBJ2-1, with 8 positions matching TRBD2. V trimming: 4 bases; J trimming: 6 bases; junction bases outside the gene matches: 5. The CDR3 totals 14 residues. The germline V gene has CDR1 MNHEY and CDR2 SMNVEV (reference sequence). The CDR3 sequence: CASSSVAGSNEQFF. The CDR3 nucleotides read TGTGCCAGCAGTTCTGTAGCGGGAAGCAATGAGCAGTTCTTC.

This clonotype has a handful of counts. V is TRBV28 and J is TRBJ2-7, with 9 bases lining up with TRBD1. The CDR3 contains 13 residues. J was trimmed by 2 bases and V by 8 bases; bases with no gene match: 4. CDR1 and CDR2 from the germline V gene are MDHEN and SYDVKM. CDR3 region: CASGTGPTYEQYF. CDR3 nucleotides: TGTGCCAGCGGGACAGGGCCCACCTACGAGCAGTACTTC.

The chain couples TRBV24-1 to TRBJ2-1; D uncertain. The CDR3 is 15 amino acids. From germline, CDR1 is KGHDR and CDR2 SFDVKD. Trimming left V 2 bases short and J 6 bases short, with 13 bases between. The CDR3 DNA is TGTGCCACCAGTGATTCATGGCAGAGCCCCAATGAGCAGTTCTTC. It codes for CATSDSWQSPNEQFF.

The chain combines TRBV20-1 with TRBJ2-4, with TRBD2 identical over 10 bases. CDR3 length: 19 residues. Germline loops: CDR1 DFQATT, CDR2 SNEGSKA (reference sequence). The J segment lost 0 bases and the V segment lost 1 base, leaving 12 bases of the junction unmatched. CDR3 nucleotide sequence: TGCAGTGCTAGAGCAAATCTAGCGGGGGTTCATCTAGCCAAAAACATTCAGTACTTC. Its translation is CSARANLAGVHLAKNIQYF.

The gene calls are TRBV12-3 or TRBV12-4 and TRBJ2-3; the D is unclear. With 4 bases removed from V and 6 bases from J, the gap between germline ends came to 17 bases. The CDR3 contains 15 residues. CDR3 sequence: CASSSPFDSADTQYF. CDR3 coding DNA: TGTGCCAGCAGTTCCCCTTTTGACTCGGCGGATACGCAGTATTTT.

This clonotype was found a few times. Sequence at one end of the junction differs from germline and may be a read error. The V call is TRBV4-2, the J call TRBJ2-7; maybe TRBD1 (5 bases). The length of the CDR3 is 13 residues. Germline V gene data show CDR1 as LGHNA and CDR2 as YNFKEQ. CDR3 residues: CAISQGVASEQYF. The DNA for the CDR3 is TGTGCCATCAGCCAAGGGGTTGCGTCCGAGCAGTACTTC.

This clonotype showed up many times. The CDR3 nucleotides read TGTGCCAGCAGCCAAGATTCCACAGGGGGTTACAATGAGCAGTTCTTC. Its protein is CASSQDSTGGYNEQFF. The chain is built from TRBV4-2 and TRBJ2-1; the match to TRBD1 covers 8 bases. The CDR3 length is 16 residues. CDR1 is LGHNA, CDR2 YNFKEQ, per germline. V dropped 0 bases and J dropped 4; count of bases not matched to a gene: 5.

The chain recombines TRBV6-5 with TRBJ2-7; perhaps TRBD2 as D (5 bases). Trimming shortened V by 3 bases and J by 7 bases, and 22 bases separated the two germline ends. The CDR3 consists of 16 residues. Per germline, CDR1 MNHEY and CDR2 SVGAGI. CDR3 sequence reads: CASSYLAGGSYNEQYF. The CDR3 DNA follows: TGTGCCAGCAGTTATCTGGCTGGCGGGTCCTACAATGAGCAGTACTTC.

This clonotype appeared a single time. At one boundary the junction diverges from the germline segment, which might be a read error. This sequence joins TRBV24-1 and TRBJ2-1; 11 bases line up with TRBD2. The CDR3 spans 17 residues. Per germline, CDR1 KGHDR and CDR2 SFDVKD. DNA of the CDR3: TGTGCCACCAGTGACTCACTAGCGGGGGACTCCTACAATGGGCAGTTCTTC. This codes for CATSDSLAGDSYNGQFF.

This clonotype was counted only a few times. J is TRBJ1-2 and V is TRBV11-2; the match to TRBD1 covers 12 bases. Germline CDR1 and CDR2: SGHAT and FQNNGV. The V segment lost 4 bases and the J segment 3 bases; nucleotides outside the gene matches: 6. CDR3 length: 16 residues. CDR3 in DNA: TGTGCCAGCAGCTCATACCGGGACAGGGGGCACTATGGCTACACCTTC. It translates to CASSSYRDRGHYGYTF.

The rearrangement joins TRBV24-1 to TRBJ2-3; D is undetermined. This CDR3 is built from 14 residues. The germline V gene encodes CDR1 KGHDR and CDR2 SFDVKD. Trimming removed 3 bases from V and 6 bases from J, with 12 bases in between. As DNA, the CDR3 is TGTGCCACCAGTGATCGGGCCCTGGGGGATACGCAGTATTTT. Its protein is CATSDRALGDTQYF.

This clonotype was found a few times. The rearrangement joins TRBV10-3 to TRBJ1-2; no clear D. V was cut by 4 bases and J by 7 bases, with 16 bases left in between. Germline V gives CDR1 ENHRY, CDR2 SYGVKD. CDR3 size: 14 residues. The CDR3 loop reads CAISATSAGSGYTF. The CDR3 DNA reads as TGTGCCATCAGTGCAACCTCAGCAGGTAGTGGCTACACCTTC.

There are a few counts of this clonotype. The chain joins TRBV20-1 to TRBJ2-1, with TRBD1 as a possible D gene (8 bases). The V and J ends lost 3 bases and 7 bases respectively, with 19 bases between them. The CDR3 has 15 amino acids. CDR1 and CDR2 from the germline V gene are DFQATT and SNEGSKA (reference sequence). CDR3 in DNA: TGCAGTGCTAGGGGGGGAGGGAGACAGGGGAATGAGCAGTTCTTC. Translating gives CSARGGGRQGNEQFF.

In this sample, this clonotype turned up a few times. The chain recombines TRBV24-1 with TRBJ2-1; the D gene is possibly TRBD2 (6 bases). V lost 5 bases, J lost 9 bases, and 13 bases lay in between. Germline V gene sequence: CDR1 KGHDR, CDR2 SFDVKD. This CDR3 has 13 amino acids. CDR3 in amino acids: CATSAGVLREQFF. The CDR3 DNA is TGTGCCACCAGTGCGGGAGTTTTACGTGAGCAGTTCTTC.

This clonotype showed up just a few times. The gene calls are TRBV10-2 and TRBJ2-7; 8 bases match TRBD2. The CDR3 sequence is 14 residues long. Germline lookup yields CDR1 WSHSY and CDR2 SAAADI. Losses at the gene ends were 3 bases for V and 2 bases for J; bases not matched to a gene: 3. The CDR3 DNA reads TGCGCCAGCAGTGATTTAGCGGGACCCTACGAGCAGTACTTC. It encodes CASSDLAGPYEQYF.

To note about this clonotype: A much larger clone differs from this one at a single base, so this may be a read error. The chain employs TRBV6-5 and TRBJ2-5; 7 positions agree with TRBD2. The J call is doubtful: the DNA matches TRBJ2-7 better. Germline values: CDR1 MNHEY, CDR2 SVGAGI. The CDR3 covers 14 residues. CDR3 amino acids: CASSGTNGNYEQYF. The CDR3 nucleotides are TGTGCCAGCAGTGGGACTAACGGGAATTACGAGCAGTACTTC.

The chain combines TRBV28 with TRBJ2-1, with TRBD2 matching 9 bases. The V gene's germline CDR1 is MDHEN and CDR2 SYDVKM. The CDR3 length is 18 residues. Losses at the gene ends were 3 bases for V and 5 bases for J; bases not matched to a gene: 14. The CDR3 here is CASSFEVAGEKGDNEQFF. In DNA, the CDR3 is TGTGCCAGCAGTTTTGAGGTAGCGGGAGAAAAGGGAGACAATGAGCAGTTCTTC.

On this clonotype: Compared with germline, one end of the junction differs, possibly owing to a read error. V is TRBV25-1 and J is TRBJ1-5; 7 nucleotides match TRBD1. Germline V lookup: CDR1 MGHDK, CDR2 SYGVNS. The CDR3 totals 14 residues. DNA for the CDR3: TGTGCCAGTAGTGACAGGGCCAGCAATCAGCCCCAGCATTTT. It translates to CASSDRASNQPQHF.

J is TRBJ2-7 and V is TRBV11-2, with 11 nucleotides matching TRBD2. Germline V gives CDR1 SGHAT, CDR2 FQNNGV. Trimming at V came to 4 bases and at J to 7 bases, leaving 9 bases not matched to a gene. The CDR3 extends over 15 amino acids. The DNA of the CDR3 is TGTGCCAGCAGCTATACTAGCGGGAGCTTTTATGAGCAGTACTTC. This sequence encodes CASSYTSGSFYEQYF.

This clonotype was counted only a few times. V gene TRBV10-3 combines with J gene TRBJ1-1; tentatively, D is TRBD1 (6 bases). The V gene's germline CDR1 is ENHRY and CDR2 SYGVKD. Trimming removed 2 bases at V and 1 base at J, with 14 bases between. CDR3 length equals 16 residues. CDR3 amino acids: CAISETPWGQNTEAFF. In DNA, the CDR3 is TGTGCCATCAGTGAGACCCCCTGGGGGCAGAACACTGAAGCTTTCTTT.

This clonotype was recorded many times. This chain uses TRBV27 with TRBJ2-5, with 10 bases identical to TRBD2. Germline CDR1 reads MNHEY; CDR2 reads SMNVEV (reference sequence). The CDR3 is 15 residues long. The trim removed 6 bases at V and 11 bases at J, leaving 15 bases unmatched. CDR3: CASSQTGLATLEQYF. CDR3 bases: TGTGCCAGCAGCCAAACGGGACTAGCGACTTTGGAGCAGTACTTC.